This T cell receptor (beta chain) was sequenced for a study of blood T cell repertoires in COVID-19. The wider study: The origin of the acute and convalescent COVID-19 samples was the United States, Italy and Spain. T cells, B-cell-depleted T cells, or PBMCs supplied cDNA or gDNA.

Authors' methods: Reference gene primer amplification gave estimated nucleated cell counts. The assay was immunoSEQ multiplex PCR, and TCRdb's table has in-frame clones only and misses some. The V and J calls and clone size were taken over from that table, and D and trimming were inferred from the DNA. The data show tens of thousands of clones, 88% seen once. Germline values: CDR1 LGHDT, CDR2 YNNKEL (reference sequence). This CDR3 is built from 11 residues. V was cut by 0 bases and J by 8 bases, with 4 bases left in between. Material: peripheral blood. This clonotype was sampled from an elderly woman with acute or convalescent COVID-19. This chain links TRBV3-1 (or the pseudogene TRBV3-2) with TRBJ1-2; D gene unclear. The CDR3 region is CASSQDGGYTF. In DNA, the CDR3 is TGTGCCAGCAGCCAAGATGGCGGCTACACCTTC.